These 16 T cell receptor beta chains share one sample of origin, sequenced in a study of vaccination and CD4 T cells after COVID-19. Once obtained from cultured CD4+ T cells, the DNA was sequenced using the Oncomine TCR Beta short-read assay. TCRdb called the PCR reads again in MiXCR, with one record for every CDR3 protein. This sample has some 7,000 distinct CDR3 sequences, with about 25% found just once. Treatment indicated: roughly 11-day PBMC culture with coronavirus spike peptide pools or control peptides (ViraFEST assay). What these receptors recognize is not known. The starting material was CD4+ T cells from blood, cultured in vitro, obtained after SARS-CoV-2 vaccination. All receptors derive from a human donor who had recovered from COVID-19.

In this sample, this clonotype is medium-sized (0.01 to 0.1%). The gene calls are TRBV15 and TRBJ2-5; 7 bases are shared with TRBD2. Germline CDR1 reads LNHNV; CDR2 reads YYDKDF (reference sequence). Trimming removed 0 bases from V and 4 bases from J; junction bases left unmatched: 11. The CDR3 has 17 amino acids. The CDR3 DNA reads TGTGCCACCAGCAGAGATGGGGGGGGGAGTTCACGAGAGACCCAGTACTTC. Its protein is CATSRDGGGSSRETQYF.

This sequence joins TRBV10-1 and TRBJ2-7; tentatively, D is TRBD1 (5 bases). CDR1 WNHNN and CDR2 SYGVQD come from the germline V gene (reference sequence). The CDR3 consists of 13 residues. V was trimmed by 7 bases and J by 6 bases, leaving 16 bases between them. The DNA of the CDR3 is TGCGCCAGCACCTTGGACACCCCTGTCGAGCAGTACTTC. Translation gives CASTLDTPVEQYF.

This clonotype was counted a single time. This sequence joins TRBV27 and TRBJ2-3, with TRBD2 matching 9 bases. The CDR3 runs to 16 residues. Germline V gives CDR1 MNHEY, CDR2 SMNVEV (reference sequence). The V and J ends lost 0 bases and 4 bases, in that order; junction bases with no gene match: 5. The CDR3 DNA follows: TGTGCCAGCAGTTTATCTGCGGGAGGGCTACCAGATACGCAGTATTTT. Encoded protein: CASSLSAGGLPDTQYF.

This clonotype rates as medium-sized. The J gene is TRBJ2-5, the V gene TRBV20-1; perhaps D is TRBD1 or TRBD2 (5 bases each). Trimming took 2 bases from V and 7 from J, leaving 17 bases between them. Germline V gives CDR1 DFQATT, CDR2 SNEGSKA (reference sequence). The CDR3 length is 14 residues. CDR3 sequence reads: CSARPGTARGTQYF. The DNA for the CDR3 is TGCAGTGCTAGACCCGGGACGGCAAGAGGGACCCAGTACTTC.

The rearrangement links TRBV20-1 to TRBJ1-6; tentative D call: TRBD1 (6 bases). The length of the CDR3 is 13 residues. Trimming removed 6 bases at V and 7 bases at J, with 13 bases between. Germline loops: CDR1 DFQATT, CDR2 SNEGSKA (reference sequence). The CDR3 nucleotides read TGCAGTGCGTACGGGGGCAACAATTCACCCCTCCACTTT. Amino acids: CSAYGGNNSPLHF.

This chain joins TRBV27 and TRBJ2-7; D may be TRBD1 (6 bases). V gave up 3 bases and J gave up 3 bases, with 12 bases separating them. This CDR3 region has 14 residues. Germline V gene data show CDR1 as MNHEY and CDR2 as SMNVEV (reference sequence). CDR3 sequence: CASSFAGEFYEQYF. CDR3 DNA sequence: TGTGCCAGCAGTTTTGCAGGGGAGTTCTACGAGCAGTACTTC.

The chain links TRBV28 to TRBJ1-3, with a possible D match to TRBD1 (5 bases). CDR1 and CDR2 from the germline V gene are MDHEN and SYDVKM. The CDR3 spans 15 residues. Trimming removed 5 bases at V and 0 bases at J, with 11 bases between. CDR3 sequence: CASSSTGRSGNTIYF. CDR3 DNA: TGTGCCAGCAGTAGTACGGGACGCTCTGGAAACACCATATATTTT. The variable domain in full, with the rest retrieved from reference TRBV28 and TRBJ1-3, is DVKVTQSSRYLVKRTGEKVFLECVQDMDHENMFWYRQDPGLGLRLIYFSYDVKMKEKGDIPEGYSVSREKKERFSLILESASTNQTSMYLCASSSTGRSGNTIYFGEGSWLTVV.

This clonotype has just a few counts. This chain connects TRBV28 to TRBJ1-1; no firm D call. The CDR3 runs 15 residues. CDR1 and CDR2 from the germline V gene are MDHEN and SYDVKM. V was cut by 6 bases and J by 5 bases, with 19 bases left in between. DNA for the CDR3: TGTGCCAGCAGCCCATCGGGAGGGCTGGGGACTGAAGCTTTCTTT. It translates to CASSPSGGLGTEAFF.

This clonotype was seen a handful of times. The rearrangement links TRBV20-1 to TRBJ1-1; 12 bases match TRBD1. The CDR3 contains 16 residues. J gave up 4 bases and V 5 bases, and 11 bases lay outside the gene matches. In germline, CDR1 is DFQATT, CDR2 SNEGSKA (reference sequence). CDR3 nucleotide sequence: TGCAGTGCTGCCCCCGGGACAGGGGGCAAAGGCACTGAAGCTTTCTTT. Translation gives CSAAPGTGGKGTEAFF.

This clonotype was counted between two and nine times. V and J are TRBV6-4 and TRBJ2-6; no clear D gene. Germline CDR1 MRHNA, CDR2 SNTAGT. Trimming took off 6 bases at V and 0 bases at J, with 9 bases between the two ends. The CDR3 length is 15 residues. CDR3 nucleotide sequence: TGTGCCAGCAGCCAGGAGAGCTCTGGGGCCAACGTCCTGACTTTC. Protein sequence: CASSQESSGANVLTF.

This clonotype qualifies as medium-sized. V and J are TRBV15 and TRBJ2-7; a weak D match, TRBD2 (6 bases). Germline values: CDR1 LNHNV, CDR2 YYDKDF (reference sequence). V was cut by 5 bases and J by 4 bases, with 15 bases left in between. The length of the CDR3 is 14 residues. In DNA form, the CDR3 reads TGTGCCACCAGCCGGCCGGGCGGGGCGTACGAGCAGTACTTC. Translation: CATSRPGGAYEQYF.

The CDR3 loop is CAWRGGGNNQPQHF. CDR3 nucleotides: TGTGCCTGGAGGGGAGGGGGCAATAATCAGCCCCAGCATTTT. This chain links TRBV30 with TRBJ1-5; 7 positions match TRBD1. The V gene end was trimmed by 3 bases and the J gene end by 4 bases; junction bases not matched to a gene: 6. The CDR3 is made up of 14 amino acids. Looked up from germline, CDR1 is GTSNPN and CDR2 is SVGIG (reference sequence).

The CDR3 DNA is TGCAGTGCTAGTCCGGGGCGGCCTAGCGGCAACAATGAGCAGTTCTTC. It yields the protein CSASPGRPSGNNEQFF. The chain uses TRBV20-1 and TRBJ2-1, with TRBD2 identical over 7 bases. The CDR3 sequence is 16 residues long. V gave up 3 bases and J gave up 5 bases; unmatched junction bases: 13. Germline CDR1 reads DFQATT; CDR2 reads SNEGSKA (reference sequence).

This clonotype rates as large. This CDR3 is CSARDNLSLGGPLHF. CDR3 bases: TGCAGTGCTAGAGATAATCTGAGCCTGGGGGGTCCCCTCCACTTT. The V gene is TRBV20-1, the J gene TRBJ1-6; maybe TRBD1 (5 bases). Germline CDR1 is DFQATT and CDR2 is SNEGSKA (reference sequence). The CDR3 is 15 residues long. The ends were cut back, 0 bases at V and 13 bases at J, with 19 bases in the middle.

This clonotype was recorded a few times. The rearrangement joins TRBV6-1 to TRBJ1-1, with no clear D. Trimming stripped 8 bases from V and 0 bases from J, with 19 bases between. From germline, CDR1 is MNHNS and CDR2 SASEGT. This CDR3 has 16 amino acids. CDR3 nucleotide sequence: TGTGCCAGCTCTAGAGGGAGGCAGCCGATGAACACTGAAGCTTTCTTT. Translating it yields CASSRGRQPMNTEAFF.

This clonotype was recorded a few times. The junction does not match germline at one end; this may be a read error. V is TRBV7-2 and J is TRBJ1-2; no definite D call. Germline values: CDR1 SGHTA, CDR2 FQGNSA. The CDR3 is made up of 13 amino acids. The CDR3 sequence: CASSSREAFTADF. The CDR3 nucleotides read TGTGCCAGCAGCTCTAGAGAGGCTTTTACGGCGGACTTC.